Listed below are T cell receptor beta chains from one sample, sequenced in a study of blood T cell repertoires in COVID-19. Measured with immunoSEQ multiplex PCR; TCRdb has only the in-frame clones, and not every one. In the table there are around 19,000 clones, 70% to 90% of which are singletons. Sequencing used peripheral blood. These receptors were taken from a human donor in a cohort sampled during active COVID-19. CDR3s include the opening cysteine and the closing phenylalanine or tryptophan. D genes are given only for firm matches. Expanded clones are given a class, and other clones once, few, many or no size at all.

d_gene: -; j_gene: TRBJ1-2; abundance: once; len: 14; v_gene: TRBV6-5; CDR3aa: CASSTSAGDYGYTF; CDR3nt: TGTGCCAGCAGCACCTCGGCCGGGGACTATGGCTACACCTTC
d_gene: TRBD2; j_gene: TRBJ2-1; abundance: -; len: 19; v_gene: TRBV9; CDR3aa: CASSVNPVTSGSSYNEQFF; CDR3nt: TGTGCCAGCAGCGTCAACCCGGTGACTAGCGGGAGCTCCTACAATGAGCAGTTCTTC
d_gene: TRBD2; j_gene: TRBJ2-2; abundance: -; len: 14; v_gene: TRBV19; CDR3aa: CASMWTSGTGELFF; CDR3nt: TGTGCCAGTATGTGGACTAGCGGCACCGGGGAGCTGTTTTTT
d_gene: TRBD2; j_gene: TRBJ2-1; abundance: -; len: 20; v_gene: TRBV6-1; CDR3aa: CASSEDQRSPLSGRGYEQFF; CDR3nt: TGTGCCAGCAGCGAAGACCAAAGATCCCCTCTAAGCGGGAGGGGCTATGAGCAGTTCTTC
d_gene: TRBD2; j_gene: TRBJ2-3; abundance: -; len: 17; v_gene: TRBV7-2; CDR3aa: CASSLKSGRTAIDTQYF; CDR3nt: TGTGCCAGCAGCTTAAAAAGCGGGAGGACCGCGATAGATACGCAGTATTTT
d_gene: TRBD2; j_gene: TRBJ2-5; abundance: -; len: 14; v_gene: TRBV19; CDR3aa: CASSRTSGQETQYF; CDR3nt: TGTGCCAGTAGCCGGACTAGCGGCCAAGAGACCCAGTACTTC
d_gene: -; j_gene: TRBJ1-2; abundance: -; len: 13; v_gene: TRBV19; CDR3aa: CASSIGVFRGYTF; CDR3nt: TGTGCCAGTAGTATAGGCGTGTTCAGGGGCTACACCTTC
d_gene: -; j_gene: TRBJ1-6; abundance: -; len: 17; v_gene: TRBV19; CDR3aa: CASSISGGGRNNSPLHF; CDR3nt: TGTGCCAGTAGTATCTCCGGCGGGGGTAGAAATAATTCACCCCTCCACTTT
d_gene: -; j_gene: TRBJ1-1; abundance: -; len: 13; v_gene: TRBV29-1; CDR3aa: CSVAKGRDTEAFF; CDR3nt: TGCAGCGTCGCGAAAGGGAGGGACACTGAAGCTTTCTTT
d_gene: -; j_gene: TRBJ2-1; abundance: -; len: 15; v_gene: TRBV10-3; CDR3aa: CAINRQASSYNEQFF; CDR3nt: TGTGCCATCAATCGACAGGCGAGCTCCTACAATGAGCAGTTCTTC
d_gene: TRBD1; j_gene: TRBJ2-3; abundance: -; len: 14; v_gene: TRBV10-3; CDR3aa: CAISGTGNTDTQYF; CDR3nt: TGTGCCATCAGTGGGACAGGGAACACAGATACGCAGTATTTT
d_gene: TRBD1; j_gene: TRBJ1-1; abundance: -; len: 16; v_gene: TRBV5-1; CDR3aa: CASSYLQTGTNTEAFF; CDR3nt: TGCGCCAGCAGCTATCTACAGACAGGGACGAACACTGAAGCTTTCTTT
d_gene: TRBD1; j_gene: TRBJ1-2; abundance: -; len: 15; v_gene: TRBV13; CDR3aa: CASSAGTGDYYGYTF; CDR3nt: TGTGCCAGCAGCGCCGGGACAGGGGACTACTATGGCTACACCTTC
d_gene: -; j_gene: TRBJ1-2; abundance: -; len: 13; v_gene: TRBV28; CDR3aa: CASSLGHNYGYTF; CDR3nt: TGTGCCAGCAGTTTAGGACATAACTATGGCTACACCTTC
d_gene: TRBD1; j_gene: TRBJ1-6; abundance: -; len: 16; v_gene: TRBV6-1; CDR3aa: CASSAISGQINSPLHF; CDR3nt: TGTGCCAGCAGTGCAATCTCGGGACAGATTAATTCACCCCTCCACTTT
d_gene: TRBD2; j_gene: TRBJ2-3; abundance: -; len: 16; v_gene: TRBV24-1; CDR3aa: CATSDRLAGIIDTQYF; CDR3nt: TGTGCCACCAGTGACCGACTAGCGGGAATCATAGATACGCAGTATTTT
d_gene: -; j_gene: TRBJ1-5; abundance: once; len: 15; v_gene: TRBV6-4; CDR3aa: CASSESGGAGQPQHF; CDR3nt: TGTGCCAGCAGTGAGTCTGGGGGCGCAGGGCAGCCCCAGCATTTT
d_gene: TRBD1; j_gene: TRBJ2-7; abundance: -; len: 18; v_gene: TRBV7-9; CDR3aa: CASTTLTSGTGAPYEQYF; CDR3nt: TGTGCCAGCACCACTCTCACCTCCGGGACAGGGGCTCCCTACGAGCAGTACTTC
d_gene: TRBD2; j_gene: TRBJ2-1; abundance: -; len: 15; v_gene: TRBV7-9; CDR3aa: CASSKDRGLESGQFF; CDR3nt: TGTGCCAGCAGTAAAGATAGGGGACTAGAAAGCGGGCAGTTCTTC
d_gene: -; j_gene: TRBJ1-2; abundance: -; len: 13; v_gene: TRBV28; CDR3aa: CASSLTGRLGYTF; CDR3nt: TGTGCCAGCAGCTTAACAGGGAGACTGGGCTACACCTTC
d_gene: -; j_gene: TRBJ1-3; abundance: -; len: 14; v_gene: TRBV7-8; CDR3aa: CASVAGDSGNTIYF; CDR3nt: TGTGCCAGCGTAGCTGGAGACTCTGGAAACACCATATATTTT
d_gene: -; j_gene: TRBJ1-1; abundance: -; len: 13; v_gene: TRBV2; CDR3aa: CASLALGDTEAFF; CDR3nt: TGTGCCAGCCTCGCCCTCGGTGACACTGAAGCTTTCTTT
d_gene: -; j_gene: TRBJ1-2; abundance: -; len: 10; v_gene: TRBV29-1; CDR3aa: CSVEGIDYTF; CDR3nt: TGCAGCGTTGAGGGCATCGACTACACCTTC
d_gene: -; j_gene: TRBJ2-5; abundance: -; len: 15; v_gene: TRBV21-1; CDR3aa: CASSKGYYRWETQYF; CDR3nt: TGTGCCAGCAGCAAAGGTTATTACAGGTGGGAGACCCAGTACTTC
d_gene: TRBD2; j_gene: TRBJ2-1; abundance: -; len: 15; v_gene: TRBV5-6; CDR3aa: CASSFATSGYNEQFF; CDR3nt: TGTGCCAGCAGCTTCGCCACTAGCGGTTACAATGAGCAGTTCTTC
d_gene: TRBD2; j_gene: TRBJ2-1; abundance: few; len: 15; v_gene: TRBV6-4; CDR3aa: CASSPLAGGSNEQFF; CDR3nt: TGTGCCAGCAGTCCTTTAGCGGGAGGGAGCAATGAGCAGTTCTTC
d_gene: -; j_gene: TRBJ2-5; abundance: -; len: 13; v_gene: TRBV7-9; CDR3aa: CASSLQGQETQYF; CDR3nt: TGTGCCAGCAGCCTACAGGGTCAAGAGACCCAGTACTTC
d_gene: -; j_gene: TRBJ2-7; abundance: -; len: 11; v_gene: TRBV7-9; CDR3aa: CASSARTETYF; CDR3nt: TGTGCCAGCAGCGCCAGGACAGAAACCTACTTC
d_gene: TRBD1; j_gene: TRBJ1-6; abundance: few; len: 21; v_gene: TRBV6-4; CDR3aa: CASSDSSLVGGSISYNSPLHF; CDR3nt: TGTGCCAGCAGTGACTCGAGCCTGGTAGGGGGCAGTATATCCTATAATTCACCCCTCCACTTT
d_gene: -; j_gene: TRBJ2-7; abundance: few; len: 14; v_gene: TRBV6-6; CDR3aa: CASSYSSSSYEQYF; CDR3nt: TGTGCCAGCAGTTACTCTAGTAGCTCCTACGAGCAGTACTTC
d_gene: -; j_gene: TRBJ2-7; abundance: -; len: 13; v_gene: TRBV6-5; CDR3aa: CASKVGRWDEQYF; CDR3nt: TGTGCCAGCAAAGTGGGGCGCTGGGACGAGCAGTACTTC
d_gene: TRBD1; j_gene: TRBJ1-4; abundance: -; len: 16; v_gene: TRBV19; CDR3aa: CASSMVDRDLNEKLFF; CDR3nt: TGTGCCAGTAGTATGGTCGACAGGGATCTTAATGAAAAACTGTTTTTT
d_gene: -; j_gene: TRBJ2-1; abundance: -; len: 16; v_gene: TRBV28; CDR3aa: CASSSLGHSGFEGQFF; CDR3nt: TGTGCCAGCAGTTCCTTGGGACACAGTGGGTTCGAGGGGCAGTTCTTC
d_gene: TRBD1; j_gene: TRBJ1-5; abundance: -; len: 17; v_gene: TRBV30; CDR3aa: CAWGRQGAKTWNQPQHF; CDR3nt: TGTGCCTGGGGCAGACAGGGGGCAAAGACTTGGAATCAGCCCCAGCATTTT
d_gene: -; j_gene: TRBJ2-1; abundance: large; len: 13; v_gene: TRBV24-1; CDR3aa: CATRSSDMGEQFF; CDR3nt: TGTGCCACCAGGAGTAGCGACATGGGTGAGCAGTTCTTC
d_gene: -; j_gene: TRBJ2-7; abundance: -; len: 11; v_gene: TRBV29-1; CDR3aa: CSAGYGYEQYF; CDR3nt: TGCAGCGCTGGGTACGGGTACGAGCAGTACTTC
d_gene: -; j_gene: TRBJ2-3; abundance: -; len: 14; v_gene: TRBV4-2; CDR3aa: CASSQNRLVDTQYF; CDR3nt: TGTGCCAGCAGCCAAAACAGACTAGTGGATACGCAGTATTTT
d_gene: TRBD1; j_gene: TRBJ2-7; abundance: -; len: 14; v_gene: TRBV6-1; CDR3aa: CASSDRDRSFEQYF; CDR3nt: TGTGCCAGCAGTGACCGGGACAGGTCATTCGAGCAGTACTTC
d_gene: -; j_gene: TRBJ1-5; abundance: -; len: 17; v_gene: TRBV28; CDR3aa: CASRDFDRRKAGQPQHF; CDR3nt: TGTGCCAGCAGGGACTTTGACCGGAGGAAGGCAGGCCAGCCCCAGCATTTT
d_gene: TRBD1; j_gene: TRBJ1-1; abundance: -; len: 14; v_gene: TRBV28; CDR3aa: CASRWTGGRTEAFF; CDR3nt: TGTGCCAGCAGATGGACAGGGGGCAGGACTGAAGCTTTCTTT
d_gene: TRBD2; j_gene: TRBJ2-3; abundance: -; len: 15; v_gene: TRBV4-1; CDR3aa: CASSSSGTSTDTQYF; CDR3nt: TGCGCCAGCAGTTCTAGCGGGACTAGCACAGATACGCAGTATTTT
d_gene: -; j_gene: TRBJ2-5; abundance: -; len: 15; v_gene: TRBV6-5; CDR3aa: CASSPLTGIIETQYF; CDR3nt: TGTGCCAGCAGTCCACTCACAGGGATCATAGAGACCCAGTACTTC
d_gene: -; j_gene: TRBJ2-3; abundance: -; len: 11; v_gene: TRBV29-1; CDR3aa: CSVASTDTQYF; CDR3nt: TGCAGCGTTGCTAGCACAGATACGCAGTATTTT
d_gene: -; j_gene: TRBJ1-1; abundance: -; len: 13; v_gene: TRBV5-5; CDR3aa: CASSLAGNTEAFF; CDR3nt: TGTGCCAGCAGCTTGGCGGGGAACACTGAAGCTTTCTTT
d_gene: -; j_gene: TRBJ1-2; abundance: few; len: 16; v_gene: TRBV19; CDR3aa: CATYSGHPRLNYGYTF; CDR3nt: TGTGCCACCTACTCGGGACATCCTCGCCTTAACTATGGCTACACCTTC
d_gene: -; j_gene: TRBJ2-3; abundance: -; len: 13; v_gene: TRBV29-1; CDR3aa: CSVDTGFTDTQYF; CDR3nt: TGCAGCGTTGACACGGGGTTCACAGATACGCAGTATTTT
d_gene: -; j_gene: TRBJ1-2; abundance: -; len: 13; v_gene: TRBV6-6; CDR3aa: CASRPATGYGYTF; CDR3nt: TGTGCCAGCAGGCCCGCGACTGGATATGGCTACACCTTC
d_gene: -; j_gene: TRBJ2-3; abundance: few; len: 12; v_gene: TRBV24-1; CDR3aa: CATSESGDTQYF; CDR3nt: TGTGCCACCAGTGAGTCAGGTGATACGCAGTATTTT
d_gene: -; j_gene: TRBJ2-2; abundance: -; len: 15; v_gene: TRBV5-5; CDR3aa: CASSPGQGLSGELFF; CDR3nt: TGTGCCAGCAGCCCGGGTCAGGGGTTGAGCGGGGAGCTGTTTTTT
d_gene: -; j_gene: TRBJ1-5; abundance: -; len: 12; v_gene: TRBV24-1; CDR3aa: CATSDSNQPQHF; CDR3nt: TGTGCCACCAGTGATTCAAATCAGCCCCAGCATTTT
d_gene: -; j_gene: TRBJ1-2; abundance: -; len: 17; v_gene: TRBV21-1; CDR3aa: CASSESGMGQGDYGYTF; CDR3nt: TGTGCCAGCAGCGAATCGGGTATGGGACAGGGTGACTATGGCTACACCTTC
d_gene: -; j_gene: TRBJ2-1; abundance: -; len: 14; v_gene: TRBV24-1; CDR3aa: CATSDFSGANEQFF; CDR3nt: TGTGCCACCAGTGATTTTTCGGGAGCCAATGAGCAGTTCTTC
d_gene: -; j_gene: TRBJ2-1; abundance: -; len: 11; v_gene: TRBV29-1; CDR3aa: CSVVLLNEQFF; CDR3nt: TGCAGCGTTGTACTACTCAATGAGCAGTTCTTC
d_gene: -; j_gene: TRBJ2-3; abundance: -; len: 15; v_gene: TRBV20-1; CDR3aa: CSASFLSGGTDTQYF; CDR3nt: TGCAGTGCTAGTTTCCTTAGCGGAGGCACAGATACGCAGTATTTT
d_gene: -; j_gene: TRBJ2-1; abundance: -; len: 13; v_gene: TRBV7-9; CDR3aa: CAPGGQLNNEQFF; CDR3nt: TGTGCCCCCGGGGGACAGTTAAACAATGAGCAGTTCTTC